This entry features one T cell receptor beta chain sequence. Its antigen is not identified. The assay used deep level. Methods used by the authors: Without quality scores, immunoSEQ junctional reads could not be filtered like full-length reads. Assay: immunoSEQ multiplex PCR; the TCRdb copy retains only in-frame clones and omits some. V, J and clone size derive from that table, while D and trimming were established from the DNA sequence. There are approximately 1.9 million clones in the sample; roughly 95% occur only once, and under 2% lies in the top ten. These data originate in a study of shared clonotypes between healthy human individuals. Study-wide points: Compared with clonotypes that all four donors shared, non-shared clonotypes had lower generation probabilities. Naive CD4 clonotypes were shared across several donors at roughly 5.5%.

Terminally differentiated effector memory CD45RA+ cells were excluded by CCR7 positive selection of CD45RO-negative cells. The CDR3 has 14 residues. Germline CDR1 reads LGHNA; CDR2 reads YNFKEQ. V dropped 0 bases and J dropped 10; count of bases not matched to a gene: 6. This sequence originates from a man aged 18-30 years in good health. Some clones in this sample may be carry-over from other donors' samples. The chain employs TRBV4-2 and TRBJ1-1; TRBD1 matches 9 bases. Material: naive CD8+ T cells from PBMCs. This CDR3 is CASSQEVGQGGAFF. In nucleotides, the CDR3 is TGTGCCAGCAGCCAAGAGGTGGGACAGGGAGGAGCTTTCTTT.